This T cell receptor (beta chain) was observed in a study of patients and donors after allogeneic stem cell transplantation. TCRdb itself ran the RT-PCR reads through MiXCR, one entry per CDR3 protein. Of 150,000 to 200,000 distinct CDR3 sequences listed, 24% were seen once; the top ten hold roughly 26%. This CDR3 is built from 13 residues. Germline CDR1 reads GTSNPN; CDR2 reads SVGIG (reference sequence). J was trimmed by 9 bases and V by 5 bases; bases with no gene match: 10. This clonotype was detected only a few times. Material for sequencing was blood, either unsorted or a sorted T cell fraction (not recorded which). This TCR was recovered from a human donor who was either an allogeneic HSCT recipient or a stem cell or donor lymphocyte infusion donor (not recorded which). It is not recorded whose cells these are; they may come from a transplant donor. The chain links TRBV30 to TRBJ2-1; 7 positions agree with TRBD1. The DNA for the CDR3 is TGTGCCTGGGGAGGACAGGTACTCGGTGAGCAGTTCTTC. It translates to CAWGGQVLGEQFF.